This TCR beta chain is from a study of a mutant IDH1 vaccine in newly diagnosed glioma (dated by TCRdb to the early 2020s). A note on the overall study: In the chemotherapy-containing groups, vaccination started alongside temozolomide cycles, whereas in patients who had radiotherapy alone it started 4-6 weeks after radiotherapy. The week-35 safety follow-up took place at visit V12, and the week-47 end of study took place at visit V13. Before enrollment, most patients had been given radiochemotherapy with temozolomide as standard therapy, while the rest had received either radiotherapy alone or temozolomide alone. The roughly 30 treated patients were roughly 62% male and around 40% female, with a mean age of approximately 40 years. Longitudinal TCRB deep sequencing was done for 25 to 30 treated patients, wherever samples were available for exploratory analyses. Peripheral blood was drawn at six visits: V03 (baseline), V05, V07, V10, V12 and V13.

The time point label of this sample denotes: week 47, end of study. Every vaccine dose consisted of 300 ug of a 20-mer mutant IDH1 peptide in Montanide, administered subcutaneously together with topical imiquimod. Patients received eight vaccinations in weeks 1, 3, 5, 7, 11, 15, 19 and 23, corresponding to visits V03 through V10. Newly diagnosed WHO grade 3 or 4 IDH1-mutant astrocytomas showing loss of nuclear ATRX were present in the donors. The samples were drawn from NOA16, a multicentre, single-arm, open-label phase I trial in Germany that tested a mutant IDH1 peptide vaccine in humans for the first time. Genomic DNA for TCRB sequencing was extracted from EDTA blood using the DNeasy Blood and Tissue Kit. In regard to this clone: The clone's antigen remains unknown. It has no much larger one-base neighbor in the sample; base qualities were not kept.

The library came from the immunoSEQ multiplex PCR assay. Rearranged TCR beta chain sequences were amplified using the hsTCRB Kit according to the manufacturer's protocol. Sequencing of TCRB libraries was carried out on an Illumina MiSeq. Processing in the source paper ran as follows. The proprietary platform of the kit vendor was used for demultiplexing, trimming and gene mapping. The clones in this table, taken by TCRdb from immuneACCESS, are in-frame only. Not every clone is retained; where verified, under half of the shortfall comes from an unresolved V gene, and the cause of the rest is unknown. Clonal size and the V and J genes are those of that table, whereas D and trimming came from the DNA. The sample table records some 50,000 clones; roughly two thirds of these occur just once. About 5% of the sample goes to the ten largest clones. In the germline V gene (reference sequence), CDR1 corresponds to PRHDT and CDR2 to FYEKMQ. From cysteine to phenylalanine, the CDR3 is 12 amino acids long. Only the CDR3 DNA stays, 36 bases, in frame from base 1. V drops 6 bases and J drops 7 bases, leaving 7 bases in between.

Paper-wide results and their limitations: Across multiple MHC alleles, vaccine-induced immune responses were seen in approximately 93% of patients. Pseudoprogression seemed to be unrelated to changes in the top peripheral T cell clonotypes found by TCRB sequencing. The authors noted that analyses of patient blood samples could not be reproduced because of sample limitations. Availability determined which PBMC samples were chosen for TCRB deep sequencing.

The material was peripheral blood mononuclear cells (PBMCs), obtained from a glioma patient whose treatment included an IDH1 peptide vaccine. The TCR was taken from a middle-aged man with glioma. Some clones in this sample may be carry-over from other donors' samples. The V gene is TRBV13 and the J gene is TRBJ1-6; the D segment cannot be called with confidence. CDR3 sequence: CASSSQNSPLHF. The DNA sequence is TGTGCCAGCAGTTCCCAAAATTCACCCCTCCACTTT.